The present T cell receptor beta chain was sequenced within a study of T cells in Graves' hyperthyroidism and ophthalmopathy. Study-level background: Peripheral blood was drawn at first diagnosis, prior to all treatment. Study-wide results and caveats: Onset of ophthalmopathy came a median around 6.5 months after the model predicted it. A model built on 13 V-J features separated ophthalmopathy from stable hyperthyroidism.

Researchers amplified the TCR beta CDR3 regions from RNA transcripts. First-round RT-PCR targeting the TCR CDR3 was performed with the HTBI primer set. TCRdb called the multiplex PCR reads again in MiXCR, with one record for every CDR3 protein. The sample includes about 530,000 distinct CDR3 sequences, about 15% of them seen just once. This CDR3 is 15 amino acids long. Trimming took off 4 bases at V and 0 bases at J, with 10 bases between the two ends. The germline gives CDR1 SNHLY, CDR2 FYNNEI. The PBMCs had their origin in around 10 ml of fresh peripheral blood. In this sample, this clonotype turned up a few times. The target antigen is unknown.

The sequenced material came from blood. V and J are TRBV2 and TRBJ1-3; the D is unclear. This TCR derives from a woman aged 18 to 35 with Graves' ophthalmopathy. CDR3 nucleotides: TGTGCCAGCAGTGCTCCCGGTGTCTCTGGAAACACCATATATTTT. Residues: CASSAPGVSGNTIYF. The complete variable domain, with remaining parts taken from reference TRBV2 and TRBJ1-3, reads EPEVTQTPSHQVTQMGQEVILRCVPISNHLYFYWYRQILGQKVEFLVSFYNNEISEKSEIFDDQFSVERPDGSNFTLKIRSTKLEDSAMYFCASSAPGVSGNTIYFGEGSWLTVV.